The sample holds one count of the clone carrying this T cell receptor beta chain. Its antigen is currently unknown. This sample is part of a study of pediatric ulcerative colitis. Turning to the study itself: Most patients had pancolitis, and two had left-sided colitis.

Findings and caveats of the study: Rectal repertoires separated controls, mild-moderate and acute severe colitis.

Before the diagnostic colonoscopy, ulcerative colitis patients were free of immunosuppressive medication. With 5 bases removed from V and 0 bases from J, the gap between germline ends came to 10 bases. Per the germline V gene, CDR1 is LNHDA and CDR2 is SQIVND (reference sequence). The CDR3 is made up of 15 amino acids. Produced via immunoSEQ multiplex PCR; TCRdb's table is partial and in-frame only. This table has roughly 38,000 clones, roughly 85% appearing once. The material sequenced was blood. The sequence came from a girl between 10 and 17 years old with moderate ulcerative colitis. The chain couples TRBV19 to TRBJ1-4; possibly TRBD1 for D (5 bases). The CDR3 loop reads CASSAQTATNEKLFF. CDR3 coding DNA: TGTGCCAGTAGTGCCCAGACAGCAACTAATGAAAAACTGTTTTTT.